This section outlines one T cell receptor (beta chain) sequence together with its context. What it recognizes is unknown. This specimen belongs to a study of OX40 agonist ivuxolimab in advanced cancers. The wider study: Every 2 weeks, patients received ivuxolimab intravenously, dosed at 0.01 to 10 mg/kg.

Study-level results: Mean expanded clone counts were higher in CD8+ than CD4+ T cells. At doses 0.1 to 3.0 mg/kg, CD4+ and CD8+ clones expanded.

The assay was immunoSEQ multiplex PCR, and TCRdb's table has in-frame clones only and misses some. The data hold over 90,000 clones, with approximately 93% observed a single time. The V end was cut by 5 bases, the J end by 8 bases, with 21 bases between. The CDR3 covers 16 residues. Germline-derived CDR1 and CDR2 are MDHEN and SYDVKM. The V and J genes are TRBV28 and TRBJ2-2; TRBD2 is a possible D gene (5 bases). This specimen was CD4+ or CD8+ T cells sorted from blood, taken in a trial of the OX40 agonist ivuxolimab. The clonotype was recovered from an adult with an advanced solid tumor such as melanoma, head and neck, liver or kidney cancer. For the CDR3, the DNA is TGTGCCAGCAGTCCAGGACTGCTACCCAGTGCAGGGGAGCTGTTTTTT. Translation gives CASSPGLLPSAGELFF.